This entry lists 13 T cell receptor beta chains sequenced from one sample in a study of T cells after yellow fever vaccination. One entry per CDR3 protein, called by TCRdb with MiXCR from the 5' RACE reads. The sample includes around 350,000 distinct CDR3 sequences, approximately 10% of them seen just once. Sequences were derived from PBMCs, sampled on the day of the first yellow fever vaccination. Receptor source: a man between 18 and 29 years old who received the YFV17D yellow fever vaccine.

This clonotype has a count of ten or more. The chain couples TRBV29-1 to TRBJ1-2; 8 bases align to TRBD1. Germline assignment: CDR1 SQVTM and CDR2 ANQGSEA. V lost 3 bases and J lost 5; bases outside the gene matches: 5. This CDR3 comprises 13 residues. CDR3 nucleotide sequence: TGCAGCGTTGATGGGACAGGTTTATATGGCTACACCTTC. As protein: CSVDGTGLYGYTF.

This rearrangement joins TRBV12-3 or TRBV12-4 to TRBJ1-6, with 7 nucleotides matching TRBD1. This CDR3 region has 14 residues. Trimming cost V 6 bases and J 7 bases; bases outside gene matches: 6. The CDR3 region is CASRAGQLNSPLHF. DNA for the CDR3: TGTGCCAGCAGAGCGGGACAGCTGAATTCACCCCTCCACTTT.

The chain recombines TRBV7-2 with TRBJ2-1; 7 nucleotides line up with TRBD2. The CDR3 totals 16 residues. Looked up from germline, CDR1 is SGHTA and CDR2 is FQGNSA. With 1 base clipped from V and 3 bases from J, the junction kept 6 bases outside the gene matches. As DNA, the CDR3 is TGTGCCAGCAGCTTAGTAGGTAGCGGGCTCTACAATGAGCAGTTCTTC. Translating gives CASSLVGSGLYNEQFF. Full variable domain (remainder filled in from reference TRBV7-2 and TRBJ2-1): GAGVSQSPSNKVTEKGKDVELRCDPISGHTALYWYRQSLGQGLEFLIYFQGNSAPDKSGLPSDRFSAERTGGSVSTLTIQRTQQEDSAVYLCASSLVGSGLYNEQFFGPGTRLTVL.

This clonotype was counted ten times or more. CDR3 nucleotide sequence: TGTGCCAGCAGTTTGACAGGTGGTGGGCCCAATCAGCCCCAGCATTTT. Amino acids: CASSLTGGGPNQPQHF. V is TRBV12-3 or TRBV12-4 and J is TRBJ1-5; perhaps TRBD1 as D (6 bases). The CDR3 extends over 16 amino acids. Trimming shortened V by 3 bases and J by 3 bases, and 15 bases separated the two germline ends.

V and J are TRBV7-8 and TRBJ1-2; 11 bases match TRBD1. From germline, CDR1 is SGHVS and CDR2 FQNEAQ. The CDR3 runs to 19 residues. V gave up 5 bases and J gave up 3 bases; unmatched junction bases: 17. The CDR3 sequence: CASSTSTGGQGVRDYGYTF. For the CDR3, the DNA is TGTGCCAGCAGCACTAGTACGGGGGGACAGGGGGTACGGGACTATGGCTACACCTTC.

J is TRBJ1-5 and V is TRBV4-3, with D tentatively TRBD1 (5 bases). The length of the CDR3 is 16 residues. Germline V CDR1 and CDR2: LGHNA, YSLEER. V was shortened by 3 bases and J by 2 bases, with 14 bases between the two germline ends. The CDR3, as DNA: TGCGCCAGCAGCCAGGCCCGGGGGGAGGGCAATCAGCCCCAGCATTTT. Translating it yields CASSQARGEGNQPQHF.

The J gene is TRBJ2-2, the V gene TRBV9, with 11 bases that match TRBD2. The germline V gene has CDR1 SGDLS and CDR2 YYNGEE. V was clipped by 4 bases and J by 6 bases; unmatched bases: 5. The CDR3 runs to 15 residues. The CDR3 is CASSYSGGASGELFF. The DNA for the CDR3 is TGTGCCAGCAGCTATAGCGGGGGGGCTTCCGGGGAGCTGTTTTTT. Using reference TRBV9 and TRBJ2-2 for the parts outside the CDR3, the full variable domain is DSGVTQTPKHLITATGQRVTLRCSPRSGDLSVYWYQQSLDQGLQFLIQYYNGEERAKGNILERFSAQQFPDLHSELNLSSLELGDSALYFCASSYSGGASGELFFGEGSRLTVL.

The genes are TRBV18 and TRBJ1-1; a possible D gene is TRBD1 (6 bases). The CDR3 is 15 amino acids. Germline V lookup: CDR1 KGHSH, CDR2 LQKENI. The ends were cut back, 3 bases at V and 6 bases at J, with 17 bases in the middle. This CDR3 is CASSPRGRGEAEAFF. For the CDR3, the DNA is TGTGCCAGCTCACCTCGAGGCAGGGGCGAAGCTGAAGCTTTCTTT.

This clonotype was seen ten or more times. V is TRBV5-1 and J is TRBJ2-7; TRBD1 matches at 7 bases. The V gene's germline CDR1 is SGHRS and CDR2 YFSETQ. V lost 4 bases, J lost 0 bases, and 7 bases stayed unmatched. This CDR3 is built from 15 residues. The CDR3 sequence: CASSEGQASSYEQYF. The DNA for the CDR3 is TGCGCCAGCAGCGAAGGACAGGCTAGCTCCTACGAGCAGTACTTC.

The gene calls are TRBV7-2 and TRBJ2-5; D might be TRBD2 (7 bases). The ends were cut back, 8 bases at V and 4 bases at J, with 17 bases in the middle. Germline values: CDR1 SGHTA, CDR2 FQGNSA. This CDR3 spans 14 amino acids. CDR3 nucleotides: TGTGCCAGCGCTCCCGCGGGGGCAGCAGAGACCCAGTACTTC. Amino acids: CASAPAGAAETQYF.

This clonotype has a handful of counts. J is TRBJ2-2 and V is TRBV6-5; no firm D call. The germline V gene has CDR1 MNHEY and CDR2 SVGAGI. CDR3 size: 12 residues. The V and J ends lost 9 bases and 5 bases respectively, with 10 bases between them. The CDR3 bases are TGTGCCAGTTGGCCCCGGACCGGGGAGCTGTTTTTT. It translates to CASWPRTGELFF.

V gene TRBV19 combines with J gene TRBJ1-5, with a weak D call TRBD1 (5 bases). The CDR3 covers 13 residues. The V and J ends lost 7 bases and 6 bases respectively, with 13 bases between them. Germline values: CDR1 LNHDA, CDR2 SQIVND (reference sequence). CDR3 nucleotide sequence: TGTGCCAGTATGGCGGGAGGGGTTCAGCCCCAGCATTTT. It encodes CASMAGGVQPQHF. The variable domain in full, with the rest retrieved from reference TRBV19 and TRBJ1-5, is DGGITQSPKYLFRKEGQNVTLSCEQNLNHDAMYWYRQDPGQGLRLIYYSQIVNDFQKGDIAEGYSVSREKKESFPLTVTSAQKNPTAFYLCASMAGGVQPQHFGDGTRLSIL.

V is TRBV7-2 and J is TRBJ2-2; 7 bases line up with TRBD2. Germline trimming cut 3 bases from V and 5 bases from J; bases unmatched to any gene: 9. Germline values: CDR1 SGHTA, CDR2 FQGNSA. This CDR3 contains 16 residues. CDR3 sequence: CASSFGASGWTGELFF. In DNA, the CDR3 is TGTGCCAGCAGCTTCGGGGCTAGCGGTTGGACCGGGGAGCTGTTTTTT.